Reported below is one TCR beta chain. The assay was immunoSEQ multiplex PCR, and TCRdb's table has in-frame clones only and misses some. The data hold more than 150,000 clones, with roughly nine tenths observed a single time. This entry is derived from a study of Ad26.COV2.S vaccination and SARS-CoV-2 variants. Trimming took 4 bases from V and 0 from J, leaving 14 bases between them. The CDR3 is 16 residues long. Germline CDR1 reads SGDLS; CDR2 reads YYNGEE. The TCR comes from a human donor who had recovered from COVID-19. The sample consisted of peripheral blood, taken after recovery from COVID-19. This chain links TRBV9 with TRBJ1-3, with a tentative D call TRBD1 (5 bases). This CDR3 is CASSPHWGNSGNTIYF. Here the CDR3 DNA reads TGTGCCAGCAGCCCCCATTGGGGGAACTCTGGAAACACCATATATTTT.